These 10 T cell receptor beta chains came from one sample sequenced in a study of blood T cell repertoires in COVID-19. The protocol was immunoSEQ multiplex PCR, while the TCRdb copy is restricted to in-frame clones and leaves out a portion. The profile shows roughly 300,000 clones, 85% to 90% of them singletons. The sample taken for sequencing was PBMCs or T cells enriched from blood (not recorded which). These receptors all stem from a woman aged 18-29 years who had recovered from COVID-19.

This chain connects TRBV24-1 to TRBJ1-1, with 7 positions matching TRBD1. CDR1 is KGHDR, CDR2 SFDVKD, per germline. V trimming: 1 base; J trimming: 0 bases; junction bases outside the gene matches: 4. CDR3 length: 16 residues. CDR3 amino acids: CATSDFSDRMNTEAFF. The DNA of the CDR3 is TGTGCCACCAGTGATTTCTCGGACAGGATGAACACTGAAGCTTTCTTT.

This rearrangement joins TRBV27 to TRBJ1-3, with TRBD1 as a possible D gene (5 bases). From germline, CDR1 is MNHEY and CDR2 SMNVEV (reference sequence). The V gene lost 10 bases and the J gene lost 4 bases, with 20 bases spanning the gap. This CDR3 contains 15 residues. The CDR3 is CATPPGEGRGNTIYF. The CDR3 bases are TGTGCCACACCCCCGGGGGAGGGGCGGGGAAACACCATATATTTT.

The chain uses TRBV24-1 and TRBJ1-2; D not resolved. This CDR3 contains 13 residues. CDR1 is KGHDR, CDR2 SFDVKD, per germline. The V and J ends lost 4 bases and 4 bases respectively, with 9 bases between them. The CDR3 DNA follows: TGTGCCACCAGTGACGATGGCTTCTATGGCTACACCTTC. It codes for CATSDDGFYGYTF.

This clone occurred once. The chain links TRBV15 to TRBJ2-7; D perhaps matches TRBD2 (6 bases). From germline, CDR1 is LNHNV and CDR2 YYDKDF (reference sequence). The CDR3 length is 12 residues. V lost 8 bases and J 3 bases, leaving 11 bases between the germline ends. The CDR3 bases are TGTGCCACCTCCGGGAGCGGCTACGAGCAGTACTTC. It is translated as CATSGSGYEQYF.

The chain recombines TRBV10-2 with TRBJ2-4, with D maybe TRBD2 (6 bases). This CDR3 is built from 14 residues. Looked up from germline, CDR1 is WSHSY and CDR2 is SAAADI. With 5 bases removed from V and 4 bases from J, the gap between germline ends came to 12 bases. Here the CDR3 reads CASSPAGWKNIQYF. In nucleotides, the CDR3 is TGCGCCAGCAGTCCCGCGGGGTGGAAAAACATTCAGTACTTC.

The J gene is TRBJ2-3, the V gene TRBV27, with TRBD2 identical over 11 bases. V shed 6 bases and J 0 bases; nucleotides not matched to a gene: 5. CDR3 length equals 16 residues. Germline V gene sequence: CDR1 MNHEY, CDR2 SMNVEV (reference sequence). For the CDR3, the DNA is TGTGCCAGCAGCCGACTAGCGGGGACAAGCACAGATACGCAGTATTTT. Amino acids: CASSRLAGTSTDTQYF.

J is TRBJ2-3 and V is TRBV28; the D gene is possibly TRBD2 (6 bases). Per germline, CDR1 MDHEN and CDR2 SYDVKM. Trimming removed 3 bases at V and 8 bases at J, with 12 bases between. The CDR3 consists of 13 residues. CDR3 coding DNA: TGTGCCAGCAGTTTGGACACGGAGGGTACGCAGTATTTT. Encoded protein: CASSLDTEGTQYF.

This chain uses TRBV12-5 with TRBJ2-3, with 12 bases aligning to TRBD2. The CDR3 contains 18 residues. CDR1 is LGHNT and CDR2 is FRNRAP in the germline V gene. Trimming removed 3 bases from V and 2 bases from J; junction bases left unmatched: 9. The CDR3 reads CASGFPTSGGLYTDTQYF. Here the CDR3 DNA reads TGTGCTAGTGGTTTCCCCACTAGCGGGGGGCTTTACACAGATACGCAGTATTTT. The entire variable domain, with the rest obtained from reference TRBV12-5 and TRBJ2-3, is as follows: DARVTQTPRHKVTEMGQEVTMRCQPILGHNTVFWYRQTMMQGLELLAYFRNRAPLDDSGMPKDRFSAEMPDATLATLKIQPSEPRDSAVYFCASGFPTSGGLYTDTQYFGPGTRLTVL.

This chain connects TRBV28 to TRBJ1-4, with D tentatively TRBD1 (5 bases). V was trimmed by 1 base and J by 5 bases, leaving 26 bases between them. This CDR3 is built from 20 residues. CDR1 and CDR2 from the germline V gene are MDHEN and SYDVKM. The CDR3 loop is CASSLFGQGSFSPFNEKLFF. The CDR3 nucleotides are TGTGCCAGCAGTTTATTTGGGCAGGGTTCCTTCTCCCCCTTCAATGAAAAACTGTTTTTT.

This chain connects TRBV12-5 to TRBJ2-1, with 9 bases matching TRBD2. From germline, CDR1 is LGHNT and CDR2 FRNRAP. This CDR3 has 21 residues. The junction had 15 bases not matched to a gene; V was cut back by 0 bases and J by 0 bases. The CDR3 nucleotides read TGTGCTAGTGGTTTGGTACCAATTAAAGGGCTAGCGGGGAACTCCTACAATGAGCAGTTCTTC. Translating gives CASGLVPIKGLAGNSYNEQFF.